Presented here are 16 T cell receptor beta chains from one specimen sequenced in a study of early T cells in non-severe SARS-CoV-2 infection. TCRdb reprocessed the 5' RACE reads via MiXCR and lists one record per CDR3 protein. The profile covers some 77,000 distinct CDR3 sequences, with 15% to 20% appearing a single time and roughly 2.7% taken by the ten largest. The sample was whole blood. The receptors come from an adult who was a healthcare worker with PCR-confirmed SARS-CoV-2 infection or an uninfected control (not recorded which).

The chain employs TRBV12-3 or TRBV12-4 and TRBJ1-1; no firm D call. Trimming left V 3 bases short and J 11 bases short, with 10 bases between. This CDR3 is built from 11 residues. The CDR3 reads CASSFGVGAFF. The CDR3 DNA reads as TGTGCCAGCAGTTTTGGGGTCGGGGCTTTCTTT.

This clonotype was detected only a few times. The rearrangement joins TRBV14 to TRBJ1-6; D is undetermined. Germline V lookup: CDR1 SGHDN, CDR2 FVKESK. CDR3 size: 14 residues. The V end lost 2 bases, the J end lost 7 bases, and 9 bases lay between the germline ends. The CDR3 spells CASSQLGSNSPLHF. The CDR3 coding sequence is TGTGCCAGCAGCCAATTAGGGTCCAATTCACCCCTCCACTTT.

This chain connects TRBV12-3 or TRBV12-4 to TRBJ2-2; D is undetermined. Trimming cost V 5 bases and J 4 bases, with 17 bases left between them. The CDR3 is 16 residues long. The chain's CDR3 is CASSRTGGVGTGELFF. The CDR3 bases are TGTGCCAGCAGTCGAACTGGTGGCGTTGGCACCGGGGAGCTGTTTTTT.

This clonotype was detected only a few times. The V call is TRBV29-1, the J call TRBJ2-7; TRBD1 aligns across 9 bases. This CDR3 has 13 residues. Germline V gene sequence: CDR1 SQVTM, CDR2 ANQGSEA. Unmatched junction bases numbered 1, after V lost 1 base and J lost 3 bases. CDR3 residues: CSVEGTGDYEQYF. CDR3 DNA: TGCAGCGTTGAAGGGACAGGGGACTACGAGCAGTACTTC.

V is TRBV6-4 and J is TRBJ2-7; D is ambiguous. V shed 6 bases and J shed 6 bases, with 9 bases lying between them. From germline, CDR1 is MRHNA and CDR2 SNTAGT. This CDR3 comprises 11 residues. CDR3 DNA sequence: TGTGCCAGCAGGCCCGAGTGCGAGCAGTACTTC. It yields the protein CASRPECEQYF.

This rearrangement joins TRBV3-1 to TRBJ1-3; D is unresolved. Trimming shortened V by 7 bases and J by 1 base, and 23 bases separated the two germline ends. CDR1 and CDR2 from the germline V gene are LGHDT and YNNKEL (reference sequence). The CDR3 contains 18 residues. The CDR3 region is CASTINRAPSFSGNTIYF. Written as DNA, the CDR3 is TGTGCCAGCACCATAAACCGGGCCCCTTCCTTTTCTGGAAACACCATATATTTT. Drawing the rest from reference TRBV3-1 and TRBJ1-3, the complete variable domain is DTAVSQTPKYLVTQMGNDKSIKCEQNLGHDTMYWYKQDSKKFLKIMFSYNNKELIINETVPNRFSPKSPDKAHLNLHINSLELGDSAVYFCASTINRAPSFSGNTIYFGEGSWLTVV.

This clonotype has at least ten counts. The chain joins TRBV20-1 to TRBJ1-1; D unresolved. CDR1 DFQATT and CDR2 SNEGSKA come from the germline V gene (reference sequence). This CDR3 region has 10 residues. The V and J ends lost 6 bases and 1 base respectively, with 3 bases between them. In nucleotides, the CDR3 is TGCAGTGCGGGGAACACTGAAGCTTTCTTT. It is translated as CSAGNTEAFF.

The chain joins TRBV5-1 to TRBJ2-7; TRBD1 aligns across 9 bases. In germline, CDR1 is SGHRS, CDR2 YFSETQ. The CDR3 extends over 13 amino acids. V shed 3 bases, J shed 5 bases, and the junction held 3 bases outside the gene matches. CDR3 protein: CASSWDRADEQYF. Here the CDR3 DNA reads TGCGCCAGCAGCTGGGACAGGGCCGACGAGCAGTACTTC.

This clonotype was seen more than once but under ten times. The rearrangement links TRBV19 to TRBJ1-5, with D tentatively TRBD1 (6 bases). The CDR3 is 15 residues long. Germline CDR1 is LNHDA and CDR2 is SQIVND (reference sequence). V gave up 6 bases and J gave up 3 bases, with 15 bases separating them. The CDR3 sequence is CASRQGSWNNQPQHF. The CDR3 DNA sequence: TGTGCCAGTAGACAGGGCTCGTGGAACAATCAGCCCCAGCATTTT. Filled out from reference TRBV19 and TRBJ1-5, the complete variable domain reads DGGITQSPKYLFRKEGQNVTLSCEQNLNHDAMYWYRQDPGQGLRLIYYSQIVNDFQKGDIAEGYSVSREKKESFPLTVTSAQKNPTAFYLCASRQGSWNNQPQHFGDGTRLSIL.

This clonotype was found a few times. The gene calls are TRBV20-1 and TRBJ1-5; 7 nucleotides line up with TRBD1. The CDR3 length is 12 residues. Germline CDR1 and CDR2: DFQATT and SNEGSKA (reference sequence). V was pared by 3 bases and J by 11 bases, with 7 bases of the junction left unmatched. The CDR3 loop is CSASPPGQSQHF. CDR3 nucleotides: TGCAGTGCTAGCCCACCGGGACAGTCCCAGCATTTT.

This rearrangement joins TRBV20-1 to TRBJ2-7, with 10 bases lining up with TRBD1. In germline, CDR1 is DFQATT, CDR2 SNEGSKA (reference sequence). Trimming at V came to 0 bases and at J to 4 bases, leaving 9 bases not matched to a gene. The CDR3 length is 16 residues. Here the CDR3 reads CSAREVWGDRGYEQYF. DNA for the CDR3: TGCAGTGCTAGAGAGGTGTGGGGGGACAGGGGATACGAGCAGTACTTC.

This clonotype was counted many times. The chain is built from TRBV18 and TRBJ1-1, with D possibly being TRBD1 (5 bases). The length of the CDR3 is 15 residues. The germline V gene has CDR1 KGHSH and CDR2 LQKENI. The germline V and J ends were trimmed by 0 bases and 4 bases, with 12 bases remaining between them. The CDR3, as DNA: TGTGCCAGCTCACCACCGCAGGGTTGGGGCACTGAAGCTTTCTTT. Amino acid sequence: CASSPPQGWGTEAFF.

V gene TRBV3-1 combines with J gene TRBJ2-7; 10 nucleotides align to TRBD2. J lost 3 bases, V lost 4 bases, and 6 bases had no gene match. Germline CDR1 reads LGHDT; CDR2 reads YNNKEL (reference sequence). CDR3 length: 15 amino acids. The CDR3 spells CASSPGLAADYEQYF. Written as DNA, the CDR3 is TGTGCCAGCAGCCCAGGACTAGCGGCCGACTACGAGCAGTACTTC.

In this sample, this clonotype turned up a few times. This rearrangement joins TRBV27 to TRBJ2-7; D remains unclear. The CDR3 spans 17 residues. Trimming removed 2 bases from V and 0 bases from J, with 17 bases in between. Germline-derived CDR1 and CDR2 are MNHEY and SMNVEV (reference sequence). CDR3 protein: CASSLGRSRTGSYEQYF. The CDR3 bases are TGTGCCAGCAGTTTAGGCAGGTCCCGAACGGGCTCCTACGAGCAGTACTTC.

The chain combines TRBV6-2 or TRBV6-3 with TRBJ2-5, with TRBD1 as a possible D gene (6 bases). CDR1 is MNHEY and CDR2 is SVGEGT in the germline V gene. The CDR3 is made up of 16 amino acids. V was pared by 2 bases and J by 5 bases, with 18 bases between. CDR3 sequence (DNA): TGTGCCAGCAGTTACGTGACAGGTGAACCCATGGAGACCCAGTACTTC. Translation: CASSYVTGEPMETQYF.

The chain has TRBV27 and TRBJ2-7, with a possible D match to TRBD1 (6 bases). The CDR3 totals 14 residues. Germline V CDR1 and CDR2: MNHEY, SMNVEV (reference sequence). The ends were cut back, 5 bases at V and 2 bases at J, with 13 bases in the middle. The CDR3 coding sequence is TGTGCCAGCAGTCCCTCCAGGGGTCCCTACGAGCAGTACTTC. Its protein is CASSPSRGPYEQYF.